A selection of T cell receptor beta chains follows, all from one sample in a study of CD8 T cells in ankylosing spondylitis. Using its own MiXCR run on the 5' RACE reads, TCRdb lists one record per CDR3 protein. The sample carries 200,000 to 300,000 distinct CDR3 sequences, approximately 9% recorded once. Source material: blood, either unsorted or a sorted T cell fraction (not recorded which). These receptors all come from a male donor with ankylosing spondylitis or in good health (not recorded which). Each CDR3 is given with its conserved first and last residue. D genes are given only for firm matches. The size field is filled for only some rows; it gives once, few, many or a size class.

J gene	D gene	clone size	V gene	CDR3 protein
TRBJ1-6	-	few	TRBV5-5	CASSLGLGSSYNSPLHF
TRBJ1-2	-	few	TRBV20-1	CRDGAQYGYTF
TRBJ1-1	-	many	TRBV29-1	CSVEDQRGWGTEAFF
TRBJ1-2	-	-	TRBV29-1	CSVGDRNGYTF
TRBJ2-2	TRBD1	many	TRBV30	CAWRQGQGTGELFF
TRBJ2-1	TRBD2	many	TRBV20-1	CSARLAGIYNEQFF
TRBJ1-1	-	many	TRBV5-5	CASSLYRGLGVNTEAFF
TRBJ1-5	-	many	TRBV20-1	CSARNGGSPAEPQHF
TRBJ1-5	-	few	TRBV28	CASSPRAGRGSDQPQHF
TRBJ2-5	-	many	TRBV20-1	CSASAWGTGETQYF
TRBJ1-1	-	many	TRBV6-2/TRBV6-3	CASSYPGTVNTEAFF
TRBJ2-1	-	many	TRBV5-1	CASSLERGGDEQFF
TRBJ2-3	TRBD1	many	TRBV5-1	CASSSGQGAPTDTQYF
TRBJ2-3	-	many	TRBV20-1	CSATGGNTQYF
TRBJ1-4	-	many	TRBV27	CASSRGTWEKLFF
TRBJ2-1	-	many	TRBV12-3/TRBV12-4	CASADLGIHEQFF
TRBJ2-3	TRBD1	few	TRBV5-1	CASSGRQGDTQYF